The 6 T cell receptor beta chains below all came from one sample that was sequenced in a study of blood T cell repertoires in COVID-19. The method was immunoSEQ multiplex PCR; TCRdb's version includes in-frame clones alone and lacks a portion of them. The sample carries about 210,000 clones, around 84% recorded once. Material: peripheral blood. The receptors come from a woman aged 80 or older with COVID-19, enrolled during active disease.

V and J are TRBV7-9 and TRBJ1-3; 9 nucleotides line up with TRBD1. V shed 5 bases, J shed 1 base, and the junction held 6 bases outside the gene matches. CDR1 SEHNR and CDR2 FQNEAQ come from the germline V gene (reference sequence). This CDR3 spans 16 amino acids. In nucleotides, the CDR3 is TGTGCCAGCAGCATATGGACAGGGGCGTCTGGAAACACCATATATTTT. Translating it yields CASSIWTGASGNTIYF.

The chain carries TRBV29-1 and TRBJ2-5; TRBD1 might be the D (6 bases). The germline V and J ends were trimmed by 7 bases and 1 base, with 16 bases remaining between them. This CDR3 has 14 residues. The germline V gene encodes CDR1 SQVTM and CDR2 ANQGSEA. CDR3 loop: CSARRTAGQETQYF. The CDR3 region has the DNA TGCAGCGCTCGAAGGACAGCCGGCCAAGAGACCCAGTACTTC.

The chain carries TRBV5-1 and TRBJ2-1; 12 nucleotides align to TRBD1. The germline V gene encodes CDR1 SGHRS and CDR2 YFSETQ. Trimming removed 0 bases from V and 4 bases from J; junction bases left unmatched: 5. The CDR3 length is 17 residues. CDR3 DNA: TGCGCCAGCAGCTTGGCCAGGGACAGGGGGCGGTACAATGAGCAGTTCTTC. Translated: CASSLARDRGRYNEQFF. Drawing the rest from reference TRBV5-1 and TRBJ2-1, the complete variable domain is KAGVTQTPRYLIKTRGQQVTLSCSPISGHRSVSWYQQTPGQGLQFLFEYFSETQRNKGNFPGRFSGRQFSNSRSEMNVSTLELGDSALYLCASSLARDRGRYNEQFFGPGTRLTVL.

V is TRBV12-3 or TRBV12-4 and J is TRBJ2-4, with 10 bases matching TRBD1. V trimming: 5 bases; J trimming: 8 bases; junction bases outside the gene matches: 3. The CDR3 is made up of 13 amino acids. CDR3 sequence: CASSTTGGYIQYF. The CDR3 DNA is TGTGCCAGCAGTACGACAGGGGGCTACATTCAGTACTTC.

The chain has TRBV19 and TRBJ2-2; 9 bases fit TRBD1. The CDR3 loop spans 15 amino acids. J lost 1 base, V lost 6 bases, and 3 bases had no gene match. The germline V gene has CDR1 LNHDA and CDR2 SQIVND (reference sequence). CDR3 sequence: CASRPGQGNTGELFF. CDR3 DNA: TGTGCCAGTAGACCGGGACAGGGGAACACCGGGGAGCTGTTTTTT.

The chain uses TRBV19 and TRBJ2-5; 8 bases agree with TRBD2. Per the germline V gene, CDR1 is LNHDA and CDR2 is SQIVND (reference sequence). The CDR3 is 12 residues long. Unmatched junction bases numbered 1, after V lost 6 bases and J lost 4 bases. The CDR3 region is CASSRGGETQYF. For the CDR3, the DNA is TGTGCCAGTAGCCGGGGGGGAGAGACCCAGTACTTC.